Reported below is one T cell receptor beta chain. The CDR3 loop spans 16 amino acids. V was clipped by 0 bases and J by 4 bases; unmatched bases: 7. Per the germline V gene, CDR1 is SGHVS and CDR2 is FNYEAQ. Sequenced by immunoSEQ multiplex PCR; TCRdb stores in-frame clones only, minus some. The table has 470,000 or so clones, 87% seen once. The source of the sample is a study of blood T cell repertoires in COVID-19. About the research overall: Acute and convalescent COVID-19 specimens originated in the United States, Italy and Spain. PBMCs, B-cell-depleted T cells, or T cells provided the cDNA or gDNA that made up the material.

This receptor was taken from a woman between 18 and 30 years old with acute COVID-19. The source material was PBMCs or T cells enriched from blood (not recorded which). V gene TRBV7-6 combines with J gene TRBJ2-7; 9 bases are a match to TRBD1. DNA of the CDR3: TGTGCCAGCAGCTTAGCTCCGGGACAGGGTGCGTACGAGCAGTACTTC. It is translated as CASSLAPGQGAYEQYF.